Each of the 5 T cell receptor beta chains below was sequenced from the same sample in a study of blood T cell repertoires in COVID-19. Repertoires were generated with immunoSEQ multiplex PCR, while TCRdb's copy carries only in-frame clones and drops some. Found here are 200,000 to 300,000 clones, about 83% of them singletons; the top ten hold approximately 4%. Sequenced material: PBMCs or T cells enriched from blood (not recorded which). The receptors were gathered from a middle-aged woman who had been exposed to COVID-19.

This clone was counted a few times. CDR3 sequence reads: CASSPEGLSYGYTF. The DNA for the CDR3 is TGTGCCAGCAGCCCCGAGGGTCTGAGCTATGGCTACACCTTC. The V and J genes are TRBV5-4 and TRBJ1-2; no firm D call. Germline values: CDR1 SGHNT, CDR2 YYREEE (reference sequence). The length of the CDR3 is 14 residues. V was shortened by 4 bases and J by 4 bases, with 14 bases between the two germline ends. Based on the CDR3 plus reference TRBV5-4 and TRBJ1-2, the full variable domain is ETGVTQSPTHLIKTRGQQVTLRCSSQSGHNTVSWYQQALGQGPQFIFQYYREEENGRGNFPPRFSGLQFPNYSSELNVNALELDDSALYLCASSPEGLSYGYTFGSGTRLTVV.

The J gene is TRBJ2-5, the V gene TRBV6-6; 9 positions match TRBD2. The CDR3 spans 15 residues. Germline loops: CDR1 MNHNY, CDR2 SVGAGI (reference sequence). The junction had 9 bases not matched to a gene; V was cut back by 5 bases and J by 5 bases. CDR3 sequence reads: CASSIVAGVIETQYF. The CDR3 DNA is TGTGCCAGCAGTATCGTAGCGGGGGTGATCGAGACCCAGTACTTC.

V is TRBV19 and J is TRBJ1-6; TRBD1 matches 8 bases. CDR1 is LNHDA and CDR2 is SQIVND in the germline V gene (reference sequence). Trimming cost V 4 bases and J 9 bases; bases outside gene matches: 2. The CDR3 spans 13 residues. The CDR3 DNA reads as TGTGCCAGTAGTAACGACAGGGGTTCACCCCTCCACTTT. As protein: CASSNDRGSPLHF.

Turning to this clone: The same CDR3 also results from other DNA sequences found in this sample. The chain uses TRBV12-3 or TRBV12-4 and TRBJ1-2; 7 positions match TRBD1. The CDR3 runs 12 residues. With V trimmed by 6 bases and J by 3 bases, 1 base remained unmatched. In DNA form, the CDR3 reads TGTGCCAGCAGCCAGGGGGACTATGGCTACACCTTC. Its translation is CASSQGDYGYTF.

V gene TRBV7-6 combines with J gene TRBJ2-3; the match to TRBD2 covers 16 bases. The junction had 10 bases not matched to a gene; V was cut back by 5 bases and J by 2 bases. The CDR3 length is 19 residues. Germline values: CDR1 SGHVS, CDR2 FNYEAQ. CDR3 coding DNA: TGTGCCAGCAGCCTCTTAGGGACTAGCGGGGGGGCCCACACAGATACGCAGTATTTT. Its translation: CASSLLGTSGGAHTDTQYF.